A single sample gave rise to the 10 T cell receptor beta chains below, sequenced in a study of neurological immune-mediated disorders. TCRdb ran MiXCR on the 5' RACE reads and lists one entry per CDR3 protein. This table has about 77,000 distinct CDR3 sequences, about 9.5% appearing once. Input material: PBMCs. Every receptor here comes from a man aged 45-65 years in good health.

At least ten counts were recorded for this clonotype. The CDR3 loop reads CASSPTETRPPEQYF. The CDR3 DNA follows: TGCGCCAGCAGCCCGACAGAGACTAGGCCCCCCGAGCAGTACTTC. V and J are TRBV5-1 and TRBJ2-7, with D maybe TRBD2 (6 bases). Trimming took 4 bases from V and 6 from J, leaving 20 bases between them. The germline CDR1 and CDR2 sequences are SGHRS and YFSETQ. The CDR3 contains 15 residues.

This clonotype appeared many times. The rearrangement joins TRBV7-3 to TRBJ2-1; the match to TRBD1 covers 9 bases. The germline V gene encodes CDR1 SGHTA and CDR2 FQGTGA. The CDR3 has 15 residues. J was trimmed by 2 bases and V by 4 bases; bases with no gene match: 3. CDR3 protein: CASSSGQGAYNEQFF. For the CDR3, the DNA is TGTGCCAGCAGCTCGGGACAGGGAGCCTACAATGAGCAGTTCTTC.

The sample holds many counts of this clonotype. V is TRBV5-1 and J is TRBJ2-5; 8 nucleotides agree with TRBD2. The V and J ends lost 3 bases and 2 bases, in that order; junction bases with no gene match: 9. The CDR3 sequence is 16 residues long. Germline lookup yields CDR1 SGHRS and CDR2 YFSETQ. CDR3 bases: TGCGCCAGCAGCTCGCGGGGGGCCCAACGACAAGAGACCCAGTACTTC. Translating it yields CASSSRGAQRQETQYF.

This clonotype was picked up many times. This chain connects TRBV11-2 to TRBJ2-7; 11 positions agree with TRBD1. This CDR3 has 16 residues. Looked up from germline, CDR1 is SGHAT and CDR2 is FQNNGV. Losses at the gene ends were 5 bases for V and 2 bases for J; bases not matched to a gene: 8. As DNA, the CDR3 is TGTGCCAGCAGCAGACAGAGGACAGGGGGCACCTACGAGCAGTACTTC. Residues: CASSRQRTGGTYEQYF. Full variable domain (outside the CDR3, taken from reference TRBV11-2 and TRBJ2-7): EAGVAQSPRYKIIEKRQSVAFWCNPISGHATLYWYQQILGQGPKLLIQFQNNGVVDDSQLPKDRFSAERLKGVDSTLKIQPAKLEDSAVYLCASSRQRTGGTYEQYFGPGTRLTVT.

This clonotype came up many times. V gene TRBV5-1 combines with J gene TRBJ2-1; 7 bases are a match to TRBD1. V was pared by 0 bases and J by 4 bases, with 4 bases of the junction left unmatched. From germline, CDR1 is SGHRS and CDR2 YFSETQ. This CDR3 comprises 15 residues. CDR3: CASSLGGTDYNEQFF. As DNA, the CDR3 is TGCGCCAGCAGCTTGGGAGGGACAGATTACAATGAGCAGTTCTTC.

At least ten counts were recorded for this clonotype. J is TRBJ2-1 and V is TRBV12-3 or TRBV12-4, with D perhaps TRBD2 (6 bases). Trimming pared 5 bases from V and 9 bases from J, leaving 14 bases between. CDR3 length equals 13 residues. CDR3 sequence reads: CASSQSAGSEQFF. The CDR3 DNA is TGTGCCAGCAGTCAGTCGGCGGGATCTGAGCAGTTCTTC.

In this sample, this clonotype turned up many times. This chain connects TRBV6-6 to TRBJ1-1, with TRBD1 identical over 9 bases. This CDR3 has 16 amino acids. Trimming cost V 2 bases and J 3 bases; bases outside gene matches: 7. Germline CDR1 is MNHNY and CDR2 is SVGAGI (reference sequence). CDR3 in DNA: TGTGCCAGCAGTTACCCGACAGGGGGGCCAGACACTGAAGCTTTCTTT. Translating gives CASSYPTGGPDTEAFF.

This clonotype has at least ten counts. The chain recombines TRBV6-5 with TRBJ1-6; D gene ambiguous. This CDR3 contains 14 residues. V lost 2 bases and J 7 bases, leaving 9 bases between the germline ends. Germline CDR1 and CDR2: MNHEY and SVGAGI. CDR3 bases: TGTGCCAGCAGTTACGAGGTGGGAAATTCACCCCTCCACTTT. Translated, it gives CASSYEVGNSPLHF.

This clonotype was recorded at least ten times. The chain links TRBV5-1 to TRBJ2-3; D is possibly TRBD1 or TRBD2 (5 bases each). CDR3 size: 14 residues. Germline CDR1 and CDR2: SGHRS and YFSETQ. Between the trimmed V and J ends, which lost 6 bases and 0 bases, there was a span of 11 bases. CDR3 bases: TGCGCCAGCACCGGGGCGGTGAGCACAGATACGCAGTATTTT. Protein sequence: CASTGAVSTDTQYF.

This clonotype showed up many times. CDR3 in amino acids: CSASGDSLGNYGYTF. The DNA of the CDR3 is TGCAGTGCTAGCGGGGACAGCCTTGGCAACTATGGCTACACCTTC. The rearrangement uses TRBV20-1 and TRBJ1-2, with 7 bases aligning to TRBD1. V gave up 3 bases and J gave up 2 bases; unmatched junction bases: 9. Germline CDR1 is DFQATT and CDR2 is SNEGSKA (reference sequence). This CDR3 has 15 amino acids.